This T cell receptor (beta chain) was profiled in a study of blood T cell repertoires in COVID-19. Study overall: PBMCs, B-cell-depleted T cells, or T cells provided the cDNA or gDNA that made up the material.

Measured with immunoSEQ multiplex PCR; TCRdb has only the in-frame clones, and not every one. The table includes over 30,000 clones, around 88% detected once. Germline loops: CDR1 MNHNY, CDR2 SVGAGI (reference sequence). Trimming left V 3 bases short and J 4 bases short, with 13 bases between. This CDR3 is 15 amino acids long. This clone appeared a few times. The TCR originated in a human donor in a cohort sampled during active COVID-19. Material for sequencing was peripheral blood. The chain links TRBV6-6 to TRBJ1-5; maybe TRBD1 (5 bases). The CDR3: CASSYFDRPNQPQHF. For the CDR3, the DNA is TGTGCCAGCAGTTATTTTGACAGACCAAATCAGCCCCAGCATTTT.